There are a few counts of the clone carrying this T cell receptor (beta chain). Its antigen is not known. Gene and germline names: mouse. The CDR3 end is not reached by the read, which stops 4 residues before it; the germline J gene fills it in. This CDR3 is also generated by other DNA sequences in the sample. The data are from a study of CD8+ T cells in alopecia areata. Study information: Donors of skin were C3H/HeJ mice aged about 6-12 months with spontaneous alopecia, and recipients were approximately 6-11-week-old female C3H/HeJ mice.

General study results and limits: Lesional scalp, notably in alopecia totalis/universalis, had clonality above that of normal scalp.

Reverse transcription of extracted RNA yielded cDNA, which provided the sequencing template. The protocol was immunoSEQ multiplex PCR, while the TCRdb copy is restricted to in-frame clones and leaves out a portion. This sample comprises 200,000 to 300,000 clones, none seen once only. CD4, CD8alpha, NKG2D, NKG2ACE and other markers guided sorting of pooled cutaneous lymph node cells. The CDR3 sequence is 15 residues long. V was shortened by 0 bases and J by 1 base, with 8 bases between the two germline ends. Germline V lookup: CDR1 NSQYPW, CDR2 LRSPGD (reference sequence). This chain joins TRBV1 and TRBJ2-3; D is undetermined. The TCR sequence derives from a C3H/HeJ mouse with alopecia areata. MHC haplotype of the mouse line: H2-k. Sequencing used CD4+ T cells sorted from a lymph node. CDR3 sequence reads: CTCSADPGGAETLYF. CDR3 bases read: TGCACCTGCAGTGCAGATCCAGGAGGTGCAGAA.